The 12 T cell receptor beta chains given below trace back to one sample, sequenced in a study of blood T cell repertoires in COVID-19. The method was immunoSEQ multiplex PCR; TCRdb's version includes in-frame clones alone and lacks a portion of them. The repertoire holds hundreds of thousands of clones, with approximately 78% as singletons. The sequenced material came from peripheral blood. The source is a woman of 80 years or more with acute or convalescent COVID-19.

This chain links TRBV19 with TRBJ2-2; weak D call: TRBD1 (6 bases). V lost 3 bases, J lost 8 bases, and 13 bases lay in between. Germline CDR1 is LNHDA and CDR2 is SQIVND (reference sequence). The CDR3 has 14 residues. The CDR3 nucleotides are TGTGCCAGTAGTATTGGGACAAGGGCAGGGGAGCTGTTTTTT. The encoded protein is CASSIGTRAGELFF.

V usage is TRBV16 and J usage is TRBJ1-2; TRBD1 is a possible D gene (6 bases). CDR3 length equals 15 residues. V gave up 0 bases and J gave up 8 bases, with 16 bases separating them. Germline V gene lookup returns CDR1 KGHSY and CDR2 FQNENV. The CDR3 protein is CASSQSSGATGGYTF. For the CDR3, the DNA is TGTGCCAGCAGCCAATCGTCAGGGGCGACGGGCGGCTACACCTTC.

V gene TRBV2 combines with J gene TRBJ2-5, with 10 bases lining up with TRBD2. V shed 2 bases, J shed 4 bases, and the junction held 7 bases outside the gene matches. CDR3 length: 16 amino acids. Germline CDR1 reads SNHLY; CDR2 reads FYNNEI. CDR3 coding DNA: TGTGCCAGCAGTGAAATTAGCGGGGGGATTCGAGAGACCCAGTACTTC. Encoded protein: CASSEISGGIRETQYF.

The chain uses TRBV28 and TRBJ2-3; 12 nucleotides line up with TRBD2. Looked up from germline, CDR1 is MDHEN and CDR2 is SYDVKM. This CDR3 contains 15 residues. Unmatched junction bases numbered 9, after V lost 6 bases and J lost 8 bases. The CDR3 loop reads CASRRRTSGMGTQYF. Here the CDR3 DNA reads TGTGCCAGCAGGCGTAGGACTAGCGGGATGGGTACGCAGTATTTT.

The chain carries TRBV14 and TRBJ2-1, with 10 bases identical to TRBD1. This CDR3 has 15 amino acids. V gave up 6 bases and J gave up 6 bases; unmatched junction bases: 8. Germline CDR1 SGHDN, CDR2 FVKESK. CDR3 nucleotide sequence: TGTGCCAGCAGACAAACCGGGACAGGGGCCAATGAGCAGTTCTTC. Its translation: CASRQTGTGANEQFF.

This clone was detected once. This chain joins TRBV30 and TRBJ1-6; D unresolved. V lost 3 bases and J 7 bases, leaving 10 bases between the germline ends. Germline-derived CDR1 and CDR2 are GTSNPN and SVGIG (reference sequence). This CDR3 has 13 amino acids. The CDR3 DNA is TGTGCCTGGAGCGACTTCAGAAATTCACCCCTCCACTTT. Translated: CAWSDFRNSPLHF.

The genes are TRBV7-9 and TRBJ1-5, with 8 positions matching TRBD1. The ends lost 1 base at V and 5 bases at J; junction bases unmatched: 7. CDR1 and CDR2 (germline): SEHNR, FQNEAQ (reference sequence). The CDR3 contains 16 residues. The CDR3: CASSLGSQGVYQPQHF. CDR3 bases: TGTGCCAGCAGCTTAGGATCACAGGGGGTCTATCAGCCCCAGCATTTT. The variable domain in full, completed from reference TRBV7-9 and TRBJ1-5, reads DTGVSQNPRHKITKRGQNVTFRCDPISEHNRLYWYRQTLGQGPEFLTYFQNEAQLEKSRLLSDRFSAERPKGSFSTLEIQRTEQGDSAMYLCASSLGSQGVYQPQHFGDGTRLSIL.

This clone has a single count. This rearrangement joins TRBV9 to TRBJ2-7; maybe TRBD2 (5 bases). CDR1 is SGDLS, CDR2 YYNGEE, per germline. The V gene lost 4 bases and the J gene lost 6 bases, with 17 bases spanning the gap. The CDR3 is made up of 14 amino acids. DNA for the CDR3: TGTGCCAGCAGCTTCGGGGTCGACCGGGTCGAGCAGTACTTC. It codes for CASSFGVDRVEQYF.

The rearrangement links TRBV6-2 or TRBV6-3 to TRBJ1-1; no clear D gene. The CDR3 length is 11 residues. Germline V gene lookup returns CDR1 MNHEY and CDR2 SVGEGT. Trimming removed 5 bases from V and 5 bases from J, with 6 bases in between. The DNA for the CDR3 is TGTGCCAGCAGTCTCGGTACTGAAGCTTTCTTT. Protein sequence: CASSLGTEAFF.

V is TRBV11-2 and J is TRBJ2-7, with D tentatively TRBD1 (6 bases). The germline V gene has CDR1 SGHAT and CDR2 FQNNGV. V lost 2 bases, J lost 6 bases, and 11 bases lay in between. CDR3 length: 13 amino acids. The DNA of the CDR3 is TGTGCCAGCAGCTTAAAGGGCAGGGGCGAGCAGTACTTC. Amino acid sequence: CASSLKGRGEQYF.

The genes are TRBV9 and TRBJ1-3; D call uncertain. V was cut by 4 bases and J by 0 bases, with 8 bases left in between. The CDR3 sequence is 14 residues long. CDR1 is SGDLS and CDR2 is YYNGEE in the germline V gene. In DNA, the CDR3 is TGTGCCAGCAGCTCCCTAAACTCTGGAAACACCATATATTTT. This translates into CASSSLNSGNTIYF.

V is TRBV7-2 and J is TRBJ2-1; 10 positions match TRBD2. Germline V lookup: CDR1 SGHTA, CDR2 FQGNSA. V was pared by 5 bases and J by 5 bases, with 6 bases of the junction left unmatched. The length of the CDR3 is 15 residues. CDR3: CASSTGTSANNEQFF. The CDR3 coding sequence is TGTGCCAGCAGCACCGGGACTAGCGCCAACAATGAGCAGTTCTTC.